Listed below are T cell receptor beta chains from one sample, sequenced in a study of shared clonotypes between healthy human individuals. Libraries were prepared by immunoSEQ multiplex PCR; TCRdb keeps only in-frame clonotypes and omits some of them. This table holds roughly 1.4 million clones, around 98.5% found once. Sequencing was done on a sample of naive CD4+ T cells sorted from blood. The receptors here all came from a man aged 25-40 years in good health. Each CDR3 is given with its conserved first and last residue. The order of the fields is D gene, V gene, clone size, J gene, CDR3 DNA, CDR3 protein. A D gene is named only where the DNA matches it firmly. Where a row states a size, it is once, few, many or the class of an expanded clone; other rows omit it.

.,TRBV10-1,.,TRBJ2-5,TGCGCCAGCAGTGAGTCAGGGGGAGGAAAGGAGACCCAGTACTTC,CASSESGGGKETQYF
.,TRBV7-3,.,TRBJ2-1,TGTGCCAGCAGCTTCGTTGGTGGGGTTTCTCGCAATGAGCAGTTCTTC,CASSFVGGVSRNEQFF
TRBD1,TRBV28,.,TRBJ2-5,TGTGCCAGCAGTCGGGACAGGGTCGTTGAGACCCAGTACTTC,CASSRDRVVETQYF
.,TRBV18,.,TRBJ2-1,TGTGCCAGCTCACTACAGGGAAATGAGCAGTTCTTC,CASSLQGNEQFF
.,TRBV10-3,.,TRBJ2-6,TGTGCCATCAGTGAAATGGCGATTGGGGCCAACGTCCTGACTTTC,CAISEMAIGANVLTF
.,TRBV7-9,.,TRBJ1-1,TGTGCCAGCAGCTTAACGGGGAACACTGAAGCTTTCTTT,CASSLTGNTEAFF
.,TRBV9,.,TRBJ2-6,TGTGCCAGCAGTCTGTACTCTGGGGCCAACGTCCTGACTTTC,CASSLYSGANVLTF
.,TRBV11-2,once,TRBJ1-1,TGTGCCAGCAGCTTAGATCCAGCCTTGAACACTGAAGCTTTCTTT,CASSLDPALNTEAFF
.,TRBV28,.,TRBJ1-1,TGTGCCAGCAGGGGCTACACTGAAGCTTTCTTT,CASRGYTEAFF
.,TRBV7-2,.,TRBJ2-5,TGTGCCAGCAGCCCCAGGGGTCGAGACAAAGAGACCCAGTACTTC,CASSPRGRDKETQYF
.,TRBV29-1,.,TRBJ2-7,TGCAGCGTTGCTGGACGGTACGAGCAGTACTTC,CSVAGRYEQYF
TRBD1,TRBV5-4,.,TRBJ1-2,TGTGCCAGCAGCCAACCGGGACAGGGATTTTTGTCCTATGGCTACACCTTC,CASSQPGQGFLSYGYTF
.,TRBV27,.,TRBJ2-3,TGTGCCAGCAGACAAAAGGACTTGGGGGGCACAGATACGCAGTATTTT,CASRQKDLGGTDTQYF
.,TRBV5-1,.,TRBJ1-4,TGCGCCAGCAGCTTGGGGGGGTTGGATGAAAAACTGTTTTTT,CASSLGGLDEKLFF
.,TRBV13,.,TRBJ2-2,TGTGCCAGCAGCCGTAGGGCCATTTCGAATACCGGGGAGCTGTTTTTT,CASSRRAISNTGELFF
TRBD1,TRBV18,.,TRBJ1-5,TGTGCCAGCTCACCCCTACCCACAGGGGGCTTTAAGCCCCAGCATTTT,CASSPLPTGGFKPQHF
.,TRBV27,.,TRBJ2-7,TGTGCCAGCAGCACCAGGGGGGCTCGAGGCGAGCAGTACTTC,CASSTRGARGEQYF
TRBD1,TRBV6-6,.,TRBJ2-7,TGTGCCAGCAACCTCGAAGACAGGGGGCACAGGGAGCAGTACTTC,CASNLEDRGHREQYF